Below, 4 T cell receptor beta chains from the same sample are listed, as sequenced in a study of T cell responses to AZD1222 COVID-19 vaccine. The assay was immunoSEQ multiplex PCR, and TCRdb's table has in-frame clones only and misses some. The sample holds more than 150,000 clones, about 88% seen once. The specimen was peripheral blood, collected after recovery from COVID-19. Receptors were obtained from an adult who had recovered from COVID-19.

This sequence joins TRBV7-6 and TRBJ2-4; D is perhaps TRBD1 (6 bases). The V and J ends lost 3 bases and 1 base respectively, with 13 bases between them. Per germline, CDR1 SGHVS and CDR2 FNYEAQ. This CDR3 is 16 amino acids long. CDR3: CASSLGHLGAKNIQYF. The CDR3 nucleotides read TGTGCCAGCAGCTTGGGACATTTAGGGGCCAAAAACATTCAGTACTTC.

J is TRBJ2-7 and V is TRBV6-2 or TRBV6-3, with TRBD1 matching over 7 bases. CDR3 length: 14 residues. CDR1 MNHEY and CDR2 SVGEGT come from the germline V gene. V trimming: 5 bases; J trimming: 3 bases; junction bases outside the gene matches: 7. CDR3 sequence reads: CASSTVDRDYEQYF. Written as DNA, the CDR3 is TGTGCCAGCAGTACCGTAGACAGGGACTACGAGCAGTACTTC.

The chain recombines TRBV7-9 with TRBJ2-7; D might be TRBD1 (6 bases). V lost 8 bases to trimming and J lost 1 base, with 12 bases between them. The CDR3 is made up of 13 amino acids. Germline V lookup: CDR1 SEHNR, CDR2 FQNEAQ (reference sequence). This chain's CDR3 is CASRQVLSYEQYF. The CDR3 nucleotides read TGTGCCAGCCGACAGGTATTATCCTACGAGCAGTACTTC.

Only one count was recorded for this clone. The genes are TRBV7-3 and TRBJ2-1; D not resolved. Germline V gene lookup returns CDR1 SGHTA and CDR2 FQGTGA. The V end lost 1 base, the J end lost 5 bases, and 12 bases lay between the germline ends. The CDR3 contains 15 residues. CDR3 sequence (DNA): TGTGCCAGCAGCTTAAATATTGGGGTTGACAATGAGCAGTTCTTC. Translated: CASSLNIGVDNEQFF.